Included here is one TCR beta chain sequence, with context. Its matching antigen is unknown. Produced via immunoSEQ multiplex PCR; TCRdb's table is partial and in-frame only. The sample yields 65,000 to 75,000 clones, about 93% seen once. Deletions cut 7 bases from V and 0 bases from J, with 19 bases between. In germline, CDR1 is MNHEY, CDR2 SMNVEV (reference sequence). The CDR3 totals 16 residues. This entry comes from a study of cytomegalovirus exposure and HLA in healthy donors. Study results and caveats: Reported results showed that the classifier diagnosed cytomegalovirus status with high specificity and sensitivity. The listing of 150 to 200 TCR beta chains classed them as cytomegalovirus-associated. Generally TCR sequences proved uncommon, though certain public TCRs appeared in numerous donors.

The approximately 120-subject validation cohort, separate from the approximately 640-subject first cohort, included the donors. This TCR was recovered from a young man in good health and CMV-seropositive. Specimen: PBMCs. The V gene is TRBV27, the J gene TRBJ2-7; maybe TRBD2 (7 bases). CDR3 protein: CASTPVGGRDSYEQYF. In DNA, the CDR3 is TGTGCCAGCACTCCGGTGGGGGGGCGCGACTCCTACGAGCAGTACTTC.